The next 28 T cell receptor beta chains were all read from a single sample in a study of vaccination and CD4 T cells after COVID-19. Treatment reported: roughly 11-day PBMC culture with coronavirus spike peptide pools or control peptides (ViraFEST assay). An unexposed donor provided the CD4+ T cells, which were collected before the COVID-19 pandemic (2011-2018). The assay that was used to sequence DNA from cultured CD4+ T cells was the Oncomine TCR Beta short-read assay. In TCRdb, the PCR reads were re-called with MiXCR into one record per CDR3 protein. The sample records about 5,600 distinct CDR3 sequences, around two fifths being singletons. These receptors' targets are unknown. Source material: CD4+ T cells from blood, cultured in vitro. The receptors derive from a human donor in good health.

CDR3 nucleotide sequence: TGTGCCAGCAGCCACCCCCAGGGCAACGCTGAAGCTTTCTTT. It translates to CASSHPQGNAEAFF. This sequence joins TRBV25-1 and TRBJ1-1; TRBD1 might be the D (5 bases). V lost 6 bases, J lost 6 bases, and 17 bases lay in between. This CDR3 is 14 amino acids long. Germline V gives CDR1 MGHDK, CDR2 SYGVNS.

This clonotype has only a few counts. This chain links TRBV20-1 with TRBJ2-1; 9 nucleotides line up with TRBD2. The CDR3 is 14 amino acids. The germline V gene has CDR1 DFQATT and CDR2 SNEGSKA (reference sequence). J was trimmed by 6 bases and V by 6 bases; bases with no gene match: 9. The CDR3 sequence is CSAEVASGVNEQFF. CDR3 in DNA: TGCAGTGCCGAGGTGGCTAGCGGGGTCAATGAGCAGTTCTTC.

CDR3 in DNA: TGTGCCAGCAGTTTTGGGGCGCGGGACACTGAAGCTTTCTTT. Its protein is CASSFGARDTEAFF. The chain links TRBV6-5 to TRBJ1-1; a possible D gene is TRBD1 (5 bases). The germline V and J ends were trimmed by 4 bases and 3 bases, with 12 bases remaining between them. CDR3 length equals 14 residues. Per the germline V gene, CDR1 is MNHEY and CDR2 is SVGAGI.

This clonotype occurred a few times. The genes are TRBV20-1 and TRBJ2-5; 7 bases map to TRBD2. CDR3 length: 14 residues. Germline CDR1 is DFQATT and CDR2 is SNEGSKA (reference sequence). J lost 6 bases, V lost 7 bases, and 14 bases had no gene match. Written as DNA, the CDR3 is TGCAGTGTTGAGTTGACTAGCCCATTAAAGACCCAGTACTTC. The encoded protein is CSVELTSPLKTQYF.

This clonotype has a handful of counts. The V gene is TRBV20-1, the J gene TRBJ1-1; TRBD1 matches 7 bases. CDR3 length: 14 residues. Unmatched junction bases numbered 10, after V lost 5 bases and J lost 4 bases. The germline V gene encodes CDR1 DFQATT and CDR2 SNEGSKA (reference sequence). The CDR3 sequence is CSAPVPDRATEAFF. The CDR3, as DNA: TGCAGTGCTCCCGTCCCCGACAGGGCCACTGAAGCTTTCTTT.

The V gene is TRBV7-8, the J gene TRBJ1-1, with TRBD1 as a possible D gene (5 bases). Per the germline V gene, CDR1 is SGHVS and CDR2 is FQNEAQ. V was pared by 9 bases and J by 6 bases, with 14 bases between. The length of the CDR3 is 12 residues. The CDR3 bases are TGTGCCAGTATACAATCGGGGGCTGAAGCTTTCTTT. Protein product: CASIQSGAEAFF. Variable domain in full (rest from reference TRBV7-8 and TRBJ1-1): GAGVSQSPRYKVAKRGQDVALRCDPISGHVSLFWYQQALGQGPEFLTYFQNEAQLDKSGLPSDRFFAERPEGSVSTLKIQRTQQEDSAVYLCASIQSGAEAFFGQGTRLTVV.

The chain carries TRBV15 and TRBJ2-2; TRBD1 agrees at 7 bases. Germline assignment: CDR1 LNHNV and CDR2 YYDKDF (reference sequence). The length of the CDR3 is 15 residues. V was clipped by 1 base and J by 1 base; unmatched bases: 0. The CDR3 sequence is CATSRGTGNTGELFF. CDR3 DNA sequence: TGTGCCACCAGCAGAGGGACAGGGAACACCGGGGAGCTGTTTTTT.

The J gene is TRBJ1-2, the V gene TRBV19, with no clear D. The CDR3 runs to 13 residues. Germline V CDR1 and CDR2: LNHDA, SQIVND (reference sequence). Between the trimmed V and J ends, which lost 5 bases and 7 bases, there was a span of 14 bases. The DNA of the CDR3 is TGTGCCAGTAGTCCAAGACGTGAGGGTGGCTACACCTTC. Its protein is CASSPRREGGYTF.

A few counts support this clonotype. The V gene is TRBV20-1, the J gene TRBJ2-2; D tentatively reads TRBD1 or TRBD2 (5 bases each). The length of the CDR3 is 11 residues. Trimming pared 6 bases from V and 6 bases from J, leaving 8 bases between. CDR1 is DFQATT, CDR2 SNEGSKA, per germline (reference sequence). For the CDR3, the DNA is TGCAGTGCCGGGACCTCCGGGGAGCTGTTTTTT. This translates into CSAGTSGELFF.

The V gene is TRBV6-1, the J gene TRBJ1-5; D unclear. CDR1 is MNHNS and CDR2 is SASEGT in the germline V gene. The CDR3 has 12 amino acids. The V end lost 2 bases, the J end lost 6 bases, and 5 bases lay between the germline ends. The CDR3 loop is CASSERAQPQHF. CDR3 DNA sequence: TGTGCCAGCAGTGAAAGAGCTCAGCCCCAGCATTTT.

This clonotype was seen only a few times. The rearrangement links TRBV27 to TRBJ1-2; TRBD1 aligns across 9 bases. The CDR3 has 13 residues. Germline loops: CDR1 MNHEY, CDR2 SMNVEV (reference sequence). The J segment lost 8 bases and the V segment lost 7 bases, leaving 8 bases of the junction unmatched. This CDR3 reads CASTGTGRGGYTF. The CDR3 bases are TGTGCCAGCACTGGGACAGGGAGGGGGGGCTACACCTTC.

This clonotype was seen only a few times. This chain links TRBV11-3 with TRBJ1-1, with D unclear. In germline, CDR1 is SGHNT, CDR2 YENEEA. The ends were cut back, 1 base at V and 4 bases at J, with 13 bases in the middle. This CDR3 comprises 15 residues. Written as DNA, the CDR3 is TGTGCCAGCAGCTTAGGAGGGTCAAGTCGCACTGAAGCTTTCTTT. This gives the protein CASSLGGSSRTEAFF. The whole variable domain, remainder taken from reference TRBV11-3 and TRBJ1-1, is EAGVVQSPRYKIIEKKQPVAFWCNPISGHNTLYWYLQNLGQGPELLIRYENEEAVDDSQLPKDRFSAERLKGVDSTLKIQPAELGDSAVYLCASSLGGSSRTEAFFGQGTRLTVV.

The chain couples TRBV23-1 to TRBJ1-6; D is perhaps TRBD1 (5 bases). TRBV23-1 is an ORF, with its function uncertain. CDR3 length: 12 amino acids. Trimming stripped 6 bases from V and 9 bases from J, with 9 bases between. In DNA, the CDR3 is TGCGCCAGCAGGATCGACAGTTCACCCCTCCACTTT. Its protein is CASRIDSSPLHF.

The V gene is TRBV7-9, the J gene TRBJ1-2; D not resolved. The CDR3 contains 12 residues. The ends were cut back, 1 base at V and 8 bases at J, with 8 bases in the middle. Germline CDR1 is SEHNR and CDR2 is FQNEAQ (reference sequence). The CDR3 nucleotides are TGTGCCAGCAGCTTAGAGACTGGCGGCTACACCTTC. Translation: CASSLETGGYTF.

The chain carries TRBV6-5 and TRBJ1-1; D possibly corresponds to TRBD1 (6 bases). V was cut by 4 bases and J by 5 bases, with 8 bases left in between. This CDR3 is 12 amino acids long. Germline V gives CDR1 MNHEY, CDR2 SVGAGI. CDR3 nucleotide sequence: TGTGCCAGCAGTTCCCAGGGGACTGAAGCTTTCTTT. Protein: CASSSQGTEAFF.

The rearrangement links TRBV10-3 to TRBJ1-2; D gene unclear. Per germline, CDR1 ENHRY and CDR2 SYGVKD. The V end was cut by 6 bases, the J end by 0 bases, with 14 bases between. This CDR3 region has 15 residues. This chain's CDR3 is CAIRPFESANYGYTF. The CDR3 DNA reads TGTGCCATCAGGCCTTTCGAGTCAGCTAACTATGGCTACACCTTC.

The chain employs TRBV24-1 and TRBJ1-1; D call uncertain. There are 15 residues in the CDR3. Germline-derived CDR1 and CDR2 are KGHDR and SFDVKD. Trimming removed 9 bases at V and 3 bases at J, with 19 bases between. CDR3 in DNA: TGTGCCACCCGTTCCCGGAGGGCGAGGGACACTGAAGCTTTCTTT. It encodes CATRSRRARDTEAFF.

The DNA of the CDR3 is TGTGCCAGCAGAACGGGACACCCCTACGAGCAGTACTTC. It codes for CASRTGHPYEQYF. The V and J genes are TRBV6-1 and TRBJ2-7; D is possibly TRBD1 (6 bases). CDR3 length equals 13 residues. Germline CDR1 is MNHNS and CDR2 is SASEGT. Trimming took off 6 bases at V and 2 bases at J, with 11 bases between the two ends.

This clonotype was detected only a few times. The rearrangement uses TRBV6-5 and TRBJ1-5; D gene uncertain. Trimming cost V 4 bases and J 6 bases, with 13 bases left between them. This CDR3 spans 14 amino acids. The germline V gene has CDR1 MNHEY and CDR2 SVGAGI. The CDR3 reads CASSLALGSQPQHF. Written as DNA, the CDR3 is TGTGCCAGCAGTTTAGCCCTCGGCAGTCAGCCCCAGCATTTT.

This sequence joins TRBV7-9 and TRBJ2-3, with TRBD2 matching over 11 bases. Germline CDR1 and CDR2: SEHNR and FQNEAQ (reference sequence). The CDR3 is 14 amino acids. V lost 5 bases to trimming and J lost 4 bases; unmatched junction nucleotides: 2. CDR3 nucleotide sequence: TGTGCCAGCAGCCTTAGCGGGGGGGCAGATACGCAGTATTTT. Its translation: CASSLSGGADTQYF.

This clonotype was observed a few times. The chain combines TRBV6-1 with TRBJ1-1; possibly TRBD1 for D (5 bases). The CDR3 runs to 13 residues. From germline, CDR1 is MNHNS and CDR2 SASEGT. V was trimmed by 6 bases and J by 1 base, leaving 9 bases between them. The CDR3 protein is CASSSGGNTEAFF. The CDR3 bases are TGTGCCAGCAGCTCGGGGGGGAACACTGAAGCTTTCTTT.

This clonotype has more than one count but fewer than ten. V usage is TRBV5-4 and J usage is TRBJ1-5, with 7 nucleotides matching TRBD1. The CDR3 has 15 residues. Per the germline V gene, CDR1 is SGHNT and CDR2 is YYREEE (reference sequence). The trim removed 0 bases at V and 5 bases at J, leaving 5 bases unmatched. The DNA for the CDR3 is TGTGCCAGCAGCTTGGAAGGGGGCCTGGATCAGCCCCAGCATTTT. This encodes CASSLEGGLDQPQHF.

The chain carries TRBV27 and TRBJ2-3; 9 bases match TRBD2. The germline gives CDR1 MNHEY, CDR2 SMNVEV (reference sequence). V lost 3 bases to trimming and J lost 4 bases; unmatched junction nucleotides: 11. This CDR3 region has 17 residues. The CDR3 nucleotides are TGTGCCAGCAGTTTTAACGGGCGGGGGGGCCTCGCAGATACGCAGTATTTT. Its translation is CASSFNGRGGLADTQYF.

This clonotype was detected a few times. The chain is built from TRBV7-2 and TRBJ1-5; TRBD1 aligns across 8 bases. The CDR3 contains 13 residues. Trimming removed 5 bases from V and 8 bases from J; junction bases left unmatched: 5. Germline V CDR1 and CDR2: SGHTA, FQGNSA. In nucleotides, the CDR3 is TGTGCCAGCAGCCCGGACAGGGACAAGCCCCAGCATTTT. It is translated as CASSPDRDKPQHF.

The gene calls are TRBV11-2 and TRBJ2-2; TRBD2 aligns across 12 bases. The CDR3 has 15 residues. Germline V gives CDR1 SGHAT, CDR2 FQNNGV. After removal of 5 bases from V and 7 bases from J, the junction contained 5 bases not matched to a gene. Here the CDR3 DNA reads TGTGCCAGCAGCACTAGCGGGGGGCACGGCGGGGAGCTGTTTTTT. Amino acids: CASSTSGGHGGELFF.

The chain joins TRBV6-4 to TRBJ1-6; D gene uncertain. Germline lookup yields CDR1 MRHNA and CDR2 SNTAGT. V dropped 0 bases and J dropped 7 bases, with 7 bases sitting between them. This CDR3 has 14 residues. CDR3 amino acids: CASSDSRGNSPLHF. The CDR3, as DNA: TGTGCCAGCAGTGACTCAAGAGGGAATTCACCCCTCCACTTT.

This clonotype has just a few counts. For the CDR3, the DNA is TGTGCCAGCAGCTTAGGGGCAGGGCCGAACACCGGGGAGCTGTTTTTT. Its translation: CASSLGAGPNTGELFF. The chain links TRBV7-9 to TRBJ2-2, with a tentative D call TRBD1 (5 bases). The CDR3 contains 16 residues. Germline V gives CDR1 SEHNR, CDR2 FQNEAQ (reference sequence). Deletions cut 1 base from V and 0 bases from J, with 9 bases between.

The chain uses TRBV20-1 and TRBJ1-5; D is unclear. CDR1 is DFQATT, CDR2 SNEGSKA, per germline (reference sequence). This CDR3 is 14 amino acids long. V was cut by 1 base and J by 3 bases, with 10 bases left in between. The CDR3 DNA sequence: TGCAGTGCTAGAGGCCAGTTATACAATCAGCCCCAGCATTTT. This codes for CSARGQLYNQPQHF.